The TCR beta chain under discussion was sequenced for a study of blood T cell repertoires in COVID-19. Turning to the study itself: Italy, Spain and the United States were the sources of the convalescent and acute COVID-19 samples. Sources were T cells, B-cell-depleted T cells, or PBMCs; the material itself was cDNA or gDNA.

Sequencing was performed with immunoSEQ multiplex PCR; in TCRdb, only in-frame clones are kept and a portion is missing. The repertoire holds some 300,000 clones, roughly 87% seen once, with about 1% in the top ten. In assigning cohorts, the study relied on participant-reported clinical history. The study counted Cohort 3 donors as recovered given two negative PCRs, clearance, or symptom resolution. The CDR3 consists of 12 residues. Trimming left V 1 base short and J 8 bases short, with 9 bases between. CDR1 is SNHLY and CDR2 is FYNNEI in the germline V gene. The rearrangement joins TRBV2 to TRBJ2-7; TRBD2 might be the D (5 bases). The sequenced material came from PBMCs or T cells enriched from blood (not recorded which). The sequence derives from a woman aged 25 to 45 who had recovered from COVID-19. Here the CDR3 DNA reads TGTGCCAGCAGTGAAGAGAGGGTAAAGCAGTACTTC. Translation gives CASSEERVKQYF.